The 9 T cell receptor beta chains reported below all come from one sample, sequenced in a study of blood T cell repertoires in COVID-19 (dated by TCRdb to the early 2020s). Libraries were prepared through the immunoSEQ multiplex PCR assay. Entries here come from immuneACCESS through TCRdb and include only in-frame sequences with V and J called. Some clones fail to appear in such tables; in the studies checked, an unresolved V gene covers under half of the shortfall, and the cause of the remainder is unknown. The sample profile shows under 300,000 clones; more than 85% of them were found once. Jointly, the top ten make up 1.5% to 2% of the sample. The source material was PBMCs or T cells enriched from blood (not recorded which). Every receptor here comes from a woman aged 50 to 65 who had recovered from COVID-19.

In this sample, this clone turned up a few times. This sequence joins TRBV7-2 and TRBJ2-1; 15 bases align to TRBD2. Germline V gene sequence: CDR1 SGHTA, CDR2 FQGNSA. V shed 0 bases, J shed 7 bases, and the junction held 1 base outside the gene matches. The CDR3 is made up of 16 amino acids. The CDR3 nucleotides are TGTGCCAGCAGCTTAGCGGGACTAGCGGGAGGAAATGAGCAGTTCTTC. Translating gives CASSLAGLAGGNEQFF.

This chain connects TRBV19 to TRBJ1-5; 9 positions agree with TRBD1. Germline V CDR1 and CDR2: LNHDA, SQIVND (reference sequence). V trimming: 3 bases; J trimming: 9 bases; junction bases outside the gene matches: 6. The CDR3 is 14 residues long. The CDR3 sequence is CASSMDRGPWPQHF. The CDR3 nucleotides read TGTGCCAGTAGTATGGACAGGGGCCCATGGCCCCAGCATTTT.

Note on this clone: Relative to the germline gene, one junction end is altered; a read error may explain this. The rearrangement joins TRBV7-2 to TRBJ2-6, with D possibly TRBD1 on 5 matching bases. Per germline, CDR1 SGHTA and CDR2 FQGNSA. The CDR3 is 14 amino acids. Here the CDR3 reads CASSLDSGANILTF. CDR3 sequence (DNA): TGTGCCAGCAGCTTAGACTCTGGGGCCAACATCCTGACTTTC.

CDR3 in DNA: TGTGCCAGCAGCTCACGGGACAGCAAGACCGGGGAGCTGTTTTTT. This sequence encodes CASSSRDSKTGELFF. The rearrangement uses TRBV11-3 and TRBJ2-2; 7 bases agree with TRBD1. Germline assignment: CDR1 SGHNT and CDR2 YENEEA. The CDR3 loop spans 15 amino acids. V shed 4 bases and J 5 bases; nucleotides not matched to a gene: 7.

V is TRBV21-1 and J is TRBJ2-1; TRBD1 is the table's D call and was not checked against the DNA. TRBV21-1 is designated a pseudogene. This CDR3 contains 17 residues. DNA of the CDR3: TGTGCCAGCAGCAAAATACCGGGACAGCACTCCTACAATGAGCAGTTCTTC. Its translation is CASSKIPGQHSYNEQFF.

The chain has TRBV7-2 and TRBJ2-7, with TRBD2 matching 7 bases. The germline CDR1 and CDR2 sequences are SGHTA and FQGNSA. CDR3 size: 16 residues. V lost 0 bases and J lost 2; bases outside the gene matches: 7. The CDR3 reads CASSLAAGVVTYEQYF. The CDR3 nucleotides are TGTGCCAGCAGCTTAGCCGCGGGAGTAGTTACCTACGAGCAGTACTTC.

The chain has TRBV5-1 and TRBJ1-2, with TRBD1 identical over 9 bases. V was pared by 8 bases and J by 6 bases, with 8 bases of the junction left unmatched. Germline-derived CDR1 and CDR2 are SGHRS and YFSETQ. The CDR3 is made up of 13 amino acids. CDR3 amino acids: CASGQGNRNGYTF. Written as DNA, the CDR3 is TGCGCCAGTGGACAGGGGAATAGGAATGGCTACACCTTC.

This clone was detected only a few times. The J gene is TRBJ1-4, the V gene TRBV4-3; D remains ambiguous. The V gene's germline CDR1 is LGHNA and CDR2 YSLEER. The CDR3 extends over 16 amino acids. V lost 0 bases and J lost 0, with 8 bases in between. CDR3 nucleotide sequence: TGCGCCAGCAGCCAAGACCCCGGAGCAACTAATGAAAAACTGTTTTTT. Encoded protein: CASSQDPGATNEKLFF.

The genes are TRBV19 and TRBJ1-6; D might be TRBD1 (6 bases). CDR3 size: 15 residues. Trimming removed 6 bases from V and 0 bases from J, with 9 bases in between. From germline, CDR1 is LNHDA and CDR2 SQIVND (reference sequence). The DNA for the CDR3 is TGTGCCAGTAGAGGACAGAGCTCCTATAATTCACCCCTCCACTTT. Amino acids: CASRGQSSYNSPLHF.